The 29 T cell receptor beta chains below were found in one sample sequenced in a study of cytomegalovirus exposure and HLA in healthy donors. Here immunoSEQ multiplex PCR was the method, and the copy in TCRdb shows in-frame clones only, minus some. This table has 250,000 to 400,000 clones, around 90% appearing once. The sample consisted of PBMCs. The receptor set was obtained from a man aged 25-40 years in good health and CMV-seronegative.

V usage is TRBV28 and J usage is TRBJ1-3; the D gene is possibly TRBD1 (6 bases). Trimming pared 6 bases from V and 2 bases from J, leaving 23 bases between. The germline V gene has CDR1 MDHEN and CDR2 SYDVKM. CDR3 length: 18 amino acids. CDR3 sequence: CASSPPVNRAMAGNTIYF. The CDR3 DNA reads TGTGCCAGCAGCCCTCCGGTGAACAGGGCTATGGCTGGAAACACCATATATTTT.

The rearrangement links TRBV5-1 to TRBJ1-3, with D uncertain. The CDR3 extends over 15 amino acids. V lost 0 bases and J lost 1, with 8 bases in between. Per germline, CDR1 SGHRS and CDR2 YFSETQ. CDR3 sequence (DNA): TGCGCCAGCAGCTTGGCCTACAGTTCTGGAAACACCATATATTTT. This codes for CASSLAYSSGNTIYF.

This rearrangement joins TRBV6-5 to TRBJ2-5; tentative D call: TRBD2 (6 bases). Germline assignment: CDR1 MNHEY and CDR2 SVGAGI. The CDR3 loop spans 15 amino acids. Trimming removed 3 bases from V and 1 base from J, with 12 bases in between. This chain's CDR3 is CASSYGGNVQETQYF. CDR3 sequence (DNA): TGTGCCAGCAGTTATGGAGGGAACGTCCAAGAGACCCAGTACTTC.

The CDR3 DNA reads TGTGCCAGCAGCGGCCGGGACAGGGTTGTAAATACGCAGTATTTT. Its protein is CASSGRDRVVNTQYF. The rearrangement links TRBV9 to TRBJ2-3, with 9 bases matching TRBD1. The V gene end was trimmed by 3 bases and the J gene end by 7 bases; junction bases not matched to a gene: 9. Germline V lookup: CDR1 SGDLS, CDR2 YYNGEE. The CDR3 runs 15 residues.

V gene TRBV4-3 combines with J gene TRBJ2-2; D ambiguous. The CDR3 covers 17 residues. The germline CDR1 and CDR2 sequences are LGHNA and YSLEER. Deletions cut 0 bases from V and 3 bases from J, with 14 bases between. Here the CDR3 DNA reads TGCGCCAGCAGCCAAGATGGAAACAGCAAATACACCGGGGAGCTGTTTTTT. Translating gives CASSQDGNSKYTGELFF.

The gene calls are TRBV6-1 and TRBJ2-6, with TRBD1 as a possible D gene (6 bases). This CDR3 has 16 residues. Trimming shortened V by 2 bases and J by 3 bases, and 11 bases separated the two germline ends. Germline values: CDR1 MNHNS, CDR2 SASEGT. CDR3 loop: CASSELGAGGANVLTF. The CDR3 DNA is TGTGCCAGCAGTGAATTGGGGGCCGGTGGGGCCAACGTCCTGACTTTC.

This chain connects TRBV29-1 to TRBJ2-1; D unclear. Germline V CDR1 and CDR2: SQVTM, ANQGSEA. V gave up 4 bases and J gave up 7 bases, with 11 bases separating them. The CDR3 sequence is 12 residues long. The CDR3 here is CSVVYLSNEQFF. Here the CDR3 DNA reads TGCAGCGTTGTCTATCTGTCTAATGAGCAGTTCTTC.

The V gene is TRBV5-1, the J gene TRBJ1-3; 9 bases agree with TRBD1. CDR1 is SGHRS and CDR2 is YFSETQ in the germline V gene. V lost 4 bases, J lost 3 bases, and 5 bases stayed unmatched. This CDR3 contains 15 residues. This chain's CDR3 is CASSPQGAGGNTIYF. Here the CDR3 DNA reads TGCGCCAGCAGCCCACAGGGGGCAGGTGGAAACACCATATATTTT.

This chain connects TRBV7-8 to TRBJ2-7; TRBD1 matches 8 bases. The CDR3 runs 14 residues. Germline CDR1 SGHVS, CDR2 FQNEAQ. V trimming: 5 bases; J trimming: 6 bases; junction bases outside the gene matches: 9. The CDR3 spells CASSTRQGIGEQYF. CDR3 in DNA: TGTGCCAGCAGCACCCGACAGGGGATCGGCGAGCAGTACTTC.

DNA of the CDR3: TGTGCCAGCAGTTTATCGAGGTATTACGAGCAGTACTTC. Amino acid sequence: CASSLSRYYEQYF. This chain uses TRBV27 with TRBJ2-7, with D unresolved. The CDR3 contains 13 residues. Germline-derived CDR1 and CDR2 are MNHEY and SMNVEV (reference sequence). V lost 0 bases to trimming and J lost 4 bases, with 7 bases between them.

J is TRBJ2-5 and V is TRBV18, with 8 bases aligning to TRBD2. J lost 5 bases, V lost 3 bases, and 2 bases had no gene match. Germline CDR1 reads KGHSH; CDR2 reads LQKENI. This CDR3 is 13 amino acids long. The CDR3 DNA reads TGTGCCAGCTCACCTCCGGGAGGGGAGACCCAGTACTTC. Encoded protein: CASSPPGGETQYF.

This sequence joins TRBV13 and TRBJ2-4; 7 bases map to TRBD2. Germline assignment: CDR1 PRHDT and CDR2 FYEKMQ (reference sequence). CDR3 length: 20 residues. V shed 0 bases, J shed 0 bases, and the junction held 14 bases outside the gene matches. As DNA, the CDR3 is TGTGCCAGCAGCTTAGGCAGCGGGGAAAACCTACCAATAGCCAAAAACATTCAGTACTTC. Its protein product is CASSLGSGENLPIAKNIQYF.

This sequence joins TRBV19 and TRBJ1-2; the D gene is possibly TRBD1 (5 bases). The V end lost 7 bases, the J end lost 0 bases, and 21 bases lay between the germline ends. CDR3 size: 17 residues. The germline V gene has CDR1 LNHDA and CDR2 SQIVND (reference sequence). The CDR3 here is CASTTPGEVPANYGYTF. The DNA for the CDR3 is TGTGCCAGTACCACTCCGGGGGAAGTCCCGGCTAACTATGGCTACACCTTC.

This chain links TRBV11-3 with TRBJ2-5, with D perhaps TRBD1 (5 bases). The CDR3 runs 13 residues. Germline V gene data show CDR1 as SGHNT and CDR2 as YENEEA. V was cut by 3 bases and J by 0 bases, with 5 bases left in between. This CDR3 reads CASSFRDQETQYF. CDR3 coding DNA: TGTGCCAGCAGCTTCAGGGACCAAGAGACCCAGTACTTC. Supplemented by reference TRBV11-3 and TRBJ2-5, the full variable domain reads EAGVVQSPRYKIIEKKQPVAFWCNPISGHNTLYWYLQNLGQGPELLIRYENEEAVDDSQLPKDRFSAERLKGVDSTLKIQPAELGDSAVYLCASSFRDQETQYFGPGTRLLVL.

This rearrangement joins TRBV4-3 to TRBJ2-7; 7 positions agree with TRBD2. CDR1 is LGHNA, CDR2 YSLEER, per germline. The CDR3 runs to 14 residues. J was trimmed by 3 bases and V by 6 bases; bases with no gene match: 8. The CDR3 loop reads CASSLTSEGYEQYF. Written as DNA, the CDR3 is TGCGCCAGCAGTCTTACTAGCGAGGGCTACGAGCAGTACTTC.

This clone was seen just once. V gene TRBV19 combines with J gene TRBJ1-2; 11 bases line up with TRBD1. Germline values: CDR1 LNHDA, CDR2 SQIVND (reference sequence). This CDR3 has 15 amino acids. Trimming removed 7 bases from V and 4 bases from J; junction bases left unmatched: 8. CDR3 protein: CASTSGQGGFYGYTF. The CDR3 DNA is TGTGCCAGTACCTCGGGACAGGGGGGATTCTATGGCTACACCTTC.

The genes are TRBV4-1 and TRBJ2-3; possible D gene TRBD1, 6 bases. This CDR3 has 14 residues. The V end was cut by 4 bases, the J end by 4 bases, with 12 bases between. Germline V lookup: CDR1 MGHRA, CDR2 YSYEKL. CDR3 sequence reads: CASSRTGYADTQYF. DNA for the CDR3: TGCGCCAGCAGCCGTACAGGGTATGCAGATACGCAGTATTTT.

The CDR3 DNA reads as TGTGCCAGCAGTGATTCGTATGGGACAGCTAATAATTCACCCCTCCACTTT. Its translation: CASSDSYGTANNSPLHF. V usage is TRBV6-1 and J usage is TRBJ1-6; 7 nucleotides line up with TRBD1. CDR1 and CDR2 from the germline V gene are MNHNS and SASEGT. There are 17 residues in the CDR3. The V segment lost 3 bases and the J segment 5 bases; nucleotides outside the gene matches: 10.

This sequence joins TRBV27 and TRBJ1-5, with TRBD1 identical over 8 bases. CDR3 length: 12 amino acids. After removal of 8 bases from V and 6 bases from J, the junction contained 3 bases not matched to a gene. In germline, CDR1 is MNHEY, CDR2 SMNVEV (reference sequence). The CDR3 loop is CASGTGGQPQHF. For the CDR3, the DNA is TGTGCCAGCGGGACAGGCGGTCAGCCCCAGCATTTT.

For the CDR3, the DNA is TGTGCTAGTGGTCGAGGGGGGACAGGGGCCTACGAGCAGTACTTC. Residues: CASGRGGTGAYEQYF. The rearrangement uses TRBV12-5 and TRBJ2-7, with 10 bases lining up with TRBD1. V was clipped by 5 bases and J by 2 bases; unmatched bases: 6. The CDR3 sequence is 15 residues long. In germline, CDR1 is LGHNT, CDR2 FRNRAP.

The chain combines TRBV5-5 with TRBJ1-5; 10 nucleotides align to TRBD1. The CDR3 loop spans 16 amino acids. Germline V gene data show CDR1 as SGHKS and CDR2 as YYEKEE (reference sequence). V was clipped by 4 bases and J by 2 bases; unmatched bases: 6. CDR3 protein: CASSRMTGGGNQPQHF. CDR3 coding DNA: TGTGCCAGCAGCCGCATGACAGGGGGCGGCAATCAGCCCCAGCATTTT.

In this sample, this clone turned up once. Here the CDR3 reads CATSRVRGSGEKLFF. DNA of the CDR3: TGTGCCACCAGCAGAGTAAGGGGGTCTGGTGAAAAACTGTTTTTT. V usage is TRBV15 and J usage is TRBJ1-4; possibly TRBD1 for D (6 bases). Trimming took off 1 base at V and 7 bases at J, with 13 bases between the two ends. This CDR3 is 15 amino acids long. In germline, CDR1 is LNHNV, CDR2 YYDKDF (reference sequence).

This clone was detected only once. The gene calls are TRBV4-3 and TRBJ2-1, with TRBD1 matching over 7 bases. The CDR3 runs 14 residues. Germline loops: CDR1 LGHNA, CDR2 YSLEER. Unmatched junction bases numbered 4, after V lost 1 base and J lost 7 bases. CDR3 amino acids: CASSQVPGGNEQFF. CDR3 DNA: TGCGCCAGCAGCCAAGTACCAGGGGGAAATGAGCAGTTCTTC.

The chain recombines TRBV7-9 with TRBJ1-3; no definite D call. With 3 bases removed from V and 2 bases from J, the gap between germline ends came to 5 bases. The germline CDR1 and CDR2 sequences are SEHNR and FQNEAQ (reference sequence). The CDR3 is 13 amino acids. CDR3 nucleotide sequence: TGTGCCAGCAGCTTTGTTACTGGAAACACCATATATTTT. Residues: CASSFVTGNTIYF. The full variable domain, with the rest looked up from reference TRBV7-9 and TRBJ1-3, is DTGVSQNPRHKITKRGQNVTFRCDPISEHNRLYWYRQTLGQGPEFLTYFQNEAQLEKSRLLSDRFSAERPKGSFSTLEIQRTEQGDSAMYLCASSFVTGNTIYFGEGSWLTVV.

The chain employs TRBV7-9 and TRBJ2-1; D might be TRBD2 (6 bases). V shed 1 base and J shed 7 bases, with 14 bases lying between them. Germline V gene data show CDR1 as SEHNR and CDR2 as FQNEAQ (reference sequence). CDR3 length: 15 residues. The DNA of the CDR3 is TGTGCCAGCAGCTTAGGGTACGGGGCGGGGAATGAGCAGTTCTTC. This codes for CASSLGYGAGNEQFF.

The chain uses TRBV5-1 and TRBJ1-2, with 11 nucleotides matching TRBD1. Germline CDR1 reads SGHRS; CDR2 reads YFSETQ. The CDR3 runs 17 residues. V was pared by 7 bases and J by 1 base, with 12 bases of the junction left unmatched. For the CDR3, the DNA is TGCGCCAGCGGACTTCCGGGACAGGGGGGAATTAACTATGGCTACACCTTC. Amino acid sequence: CASGLPGQGGINYGYTF. The variable domain in full, completed from reference TRBV5-1 and TRBJ1-2, reads KAGVTQTPRYLIKTRGQQVTLSCSPISGHRSVSWYQQTPGQGLQFLFEYFSETQRNKGNFPGRFSGRQFSNSRSEMNVSTLELGDSALYLCASGLPGQGGINYGYTFGSGTRLTVV.

This clone was counted a single time. The J gene is TRBJ2-5, the V gene TRBV5-6, with D possibly TRBD1 on 6 matching bases. Germline CDR1 SGHDT, CDR2 YYEEEE. The length of the CDR3 is 13 residues. V was trimmed by 2 bases and J by 7 bases, leaving 12 bases between them. The CDR3 nucleotides read TGTGCCAGCAGCTTCGCAGGGGCGGGGACCCAGTACTTC. This encodes CASSFAGAGTQYF.

This chain links TRBV7-8 with TRBJ2-2; TRBD2 aligns across 9 bases. The germline V gene has CDR1 SGHVS and CDR2 FQNEAQ. Trimming cost V 1 base and J 4 bases; bases outside gene matches: 10. The CDR3 runs 18 residues. CDR3 sequence reads: CASSLVDAGGLRTGELFF. The CDR3 coding sequence is TGTGCCAGCAGCTTAGTCGATGCGGGGGGGCTGCGCACCGGGGAGCTGTTTTTT.

The V call is TRBV7-2, the J call TRBJ1-1; the match to TRBD1 covers 7 bases. Germline CDR1 and CDR2: SGHTA and FQGNSA. The CDR3 runs to 14 residues. Trimming took 6 bases from V and 3 from J; bases not matched to a gene: 7. CDR3 sequence (DNA): TGTGCCAGCAGATACGACAGGGACGACACTGAAGCTTTCTTT. This encodes CASRYDRDDTEAFF.